This T cell receptor beta chain was sequenced during a study of cytomegalovirus exposure and HLA in healthy donors. This CDR3 spans 15 amino acids. The ends lost 3 bases at V and 0 bases at J; junction bases unmatched: 2. Looked up from germline, CDR1 is LGHNA and CDR2 is YSLEER. Repertoires were generated with immunoSEQ multiplex PCR, while TCRdb's copy carries only in-frame clones and drops some. Of around 190,000 clones listed, about 89% are singletons. The TCR sequence derives from a man aged 30-40 years in good health and CMV-seropositive. Source material: PBMCs. This chain connects TRBV4-3 to TRBJ2-7; TRBD1 aligns across 10 bases. For the CDR3, the DNA is TGCGCCAGCAGCCACCGGACAGGGGGCTCCTACGAGCAGTACTTC. Residues: CASSHRTGGSYEQYF.